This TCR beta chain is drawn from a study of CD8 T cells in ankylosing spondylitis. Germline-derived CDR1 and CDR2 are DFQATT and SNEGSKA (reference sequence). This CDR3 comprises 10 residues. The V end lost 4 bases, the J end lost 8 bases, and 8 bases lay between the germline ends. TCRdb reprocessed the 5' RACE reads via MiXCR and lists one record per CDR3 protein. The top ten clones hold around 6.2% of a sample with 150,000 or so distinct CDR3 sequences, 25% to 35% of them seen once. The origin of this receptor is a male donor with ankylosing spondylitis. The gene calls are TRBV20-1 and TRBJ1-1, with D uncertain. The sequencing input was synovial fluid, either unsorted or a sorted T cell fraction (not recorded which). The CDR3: CSATRDEAFF. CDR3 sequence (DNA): TGCAGTGCTACTCGAGACGAAGCTTTCTTT.